Shown below are 3 T cell receptor beta chains from a single sample sequenced in a study of tumor and adjacent non-tumor tissue in lung cancer. Three rounds of nested PCR, following a modified ARM-PCR protocol, produced the TCRbeta library. Using its own MiXCR run on the multiplex PCR reads, TCRdb lists one record per CDR3 protein. The data show around 50,000 distinct CDR3 sequences, around 67% seen once. RNA was extracted from bulk tissue without any cell sorting. More than 3 cm separated this lung sample from the edge of the tumor. The sequenced sample consisted of distant non-tumor lung tissue. The receptor set was obtained from a woman in her 70s with non-small cell lung cancer.

The gene calls are TRBV5-1 and TRBJ2-7; the D gene is possibly TRBD2 (6 bases). Judging by the DNA end, TRBJ2-1 fits better; the J call may be wrong. Germline V gene sequence: CDR1 SGHRS, CDR2 YFSETQ. CDR3 size: 11 residues. The CDR3 DNA follows: TGCGCCACCGGGACTTCGCACGAGCAGTTCTTC. Protein: CATGTSHEQFF.

V and J are TRBV12-3 or TRBV12-4 and TRBJ2-2; a weak D match, TRBD2 (6 bases). Trimming pared 8 bases from V and 4 bases from J, leaving 14 bases between. CDR3 length equals 14 residues. CDR3 sequence: CASHRGLATGELFF. As DNA, the CDR3 is TGTGCCAGCCACCGGGGGTTGGCCACCGGGGAGCTGTTTTTT.

On this clonotype: A much larger clone lies one base from this, so it may be a read error. The CDR3 ends on some other residue instead of the conserved phenylalanine or tryptophan, so this is likely a read error. The chain couples TRBV5-6 to TRBJ1-1; no firm D call. The CDR3 has 14 amino acids. Per the germline V gene, CDR1 is SGHDT and CDR2 is YYEEEE. Trimming removed 0 bases from V and 3 bases from J, with 9 bases in between. CDR3 in DNA: TGTGCCAGCAGCTTGGGGGCAGTGGACACTGAAGCTTTCATT. Its translation is CASSLGAVDTEAFI.